The 6 T cell receptor beta chains presented below share a single source sample, sequenced in a study of cytomegalovirus exposure and HLA in healthy donors. Use of 60 Vbeta and 13 Jbeta primers characterized the PCR. The data were produced by immunoSEQ multiplex PCR, yet TCRdb's version contains in-frame clones alone and is incomplete. Counted here are 150,000 or so clones, about three quarters occurring once; the ten biggest clones make up 1.4%. Specimen: PBMCs. These receptors all stem from a woman aged 25 to 39 in good health and CMV-seronegative.

This clone was seen once. At one end the junction does not follow the germline gene, possibly because of a read error. The genes are TRBV7-2 and TRBJ2-5; D possibly corresponds to TRBD2 (6 bases). Looked up from germline, CDR1 is SGHTA and CDR2 is FQGNSA. The CDR3 covers 15 residues. DNA for the CDR3: TGTGCCAGCAGCTTAGTTTCATCAGGAGCCACTAGGACTAACTTC. It translates to CASSLVSSGATRTNF.

V is TRBV5-4 and J is TRBJ1-2; D unresolved. V was cut by 2 bases and J by 8 bases, with 13 bases left in between. This CDR3 contains 13 residues. CDR1 is SGHNT and CDR2 is YYREEE in the germline V gene (reference sequence). The CDR3 region is CASSLVSQLGYTF. The CDR3 DNA reads as TGTGCCAGCAGCTTAGTGTCCCAACTAGGCTACACCTTC. The entire variable domain, with the rest obtained from reference TRBV5-4 and TRBJ1-2, is as follows: ETGVTQSPTHLIKTRGQQVTLRCSSQSGHNTVSWYQQALGQGPQFIFQYYREEENGRGNFPPRFSGLQFPNYSSELNVNALELDDSALYLCASSLVSQLGYTFGSGTRLTVV.

The V call is TRBV13, the J call TRBJ1-5; D gene ambiguous. The CDR3 extends over 13 amino acids. V gave up 3 bases and J gave up 4 bases, with 7 bases separating them. From germline, CDR1 is PRHDT and CDR2 FYEKMQ (reference sequence). The CDR3 loop is CASSFLQNQPQHF. CDR3 bases: TGTGCCAGCAGCTTTTTACAGAATCAGCCCCAGCATTTT.

V and J are TRBV2 and TRBJ1-6; D is uncertain. V lost 8 bases, J lost 10 bases, and 15 bases lay in between. Germline loops: CDR1 SNHLY, CDR2 FYNNEI. The CDR3 has 13 residues. This chain's CDR3 is CASVGELGSPLHF. DNA for the CDR3: TGTGCCAGCGTCGGGGAATTAGGGTCACCCCTCCACTTT.

The V and J genes are TRBV15 and TRBJ2-3; TRBD1 agrees at 7 bases. The J segment lost 4 bases and the V segment lost 0 bases, leaving 7 bases of the junction unmatched. This CDR3 comprises 16 residues. Germline V gene lookup returns CDR1 LNHNV and CDR2 YYDKDF (reference sequence). CDR3 sequence (DNA): TGTGCCACCAGCAGAGATCGAGGGGGCGGGTCAGATACGCAGTATTTT. This codes for CATSRDRGGGSDTQYF.

The chain employs TRBV28 and TRBJ1-6; D might be TRBD1 (5 bases). Trimming took off 8 bases at V and 0 bases at J, with 14 bases between the two ends. The CDR3 totals 16 residues. Germline V CDR1 and CDR2: MDHEN, SYDVKM. This chain's CDR3 is CASLTRGSSYNSPLHF. DNA of the CDR3: TGTGCCAGCCTTACCCGGGGGAGCTCCTATAATTCACCCCTCCACTTT. The entire variable domain, with the rest obtained from reference TRBV28 and TRBJ1-6, is as follows: DVKVTQSSRYLVKRTGEKVFLECVQDMDHENMFWYRQDPGLGLRLIYFSYDVKMKEKGDIPEGYSVSREKKERFSLILESASTNQTSMYLCASLTRGSSYNSPLHFGNGTRLTVT.